This TCR beta chain was sequenced for a study of cytomegalovirus exposure and HLA in healthy donors. General study results and limits: Under in vitro conditions, a few CMV-associated chains were confirmed as specific for CMV antigens. A previous analysis found most TCR beta V segments productive roughly 87% or roughly 30% of the time. Most TCR sequences proved rare, with some public TCRs found in many donors. The authors listed 180 or so TCR beta chains as cytomegalovirus-associated.

To note about this clone: Its target is not known.

PCR was performed using 60 Vbeta and 13 Jbeta primers. Profiling relied on immunoSEQ multiplex PCR, and the TCRdb table lists in-frame clones only, not all of them. The sample lists a few hundred thousand clones, just over 75% occurring once. The germline gives CDR1 SGHTA, CDR2 FQGNSA. The CDR3 has 15 amino acids. V was clipped by 0 bases and J by 1 base; unmatched bases: 3. Sequencing used PBMCs. The TCR was taken from a woman between 55 and 75 years old in good health and CMV-seropositive. This chain connects TRBV7-2 to TRBJ2-7; TRBD2 agrees at 7 bases. Written as DNA, the CDR3 is TGTGCCAGCAGCTTAGCGGGGGGGTCGTCCTACGAGCAGTACTTC. This translates into CASSLAGGSSYEQYF.